Listed here are 14 T cell receptor beta chains from one sample, sequenced in a study of blood T cell repertoires in COVID-19. Method: immunoSEQ multiplex PCR; TCRdb's copy keeps in-frame clones and lacks some. Seen here are approximately 97,000 clones, over 70% observed once, and the top ten hold 4% to 5.5%. The sample taken for sequencing was peripheral blood. Receptor source: a man in his fifties or sixties with acute or convalescent COVID-19.

The chain combines TRBV11-2 with TRBJ2-5; 7 nucleotides agree with TRBD2. V shed 5 bases, J shed 0 bases, and the junction held 12 bases outside the gene matches. Germline CDR1 is SGHAT and CDR2 is FQNNGV. CDR3 size: 17 residues. CDR3 region: CASSDGRGRRHQETQYF. The CDR3 DNA sequence: TGTGCCAGCAGCGATGGGAGGGGTAGACGGCACCAAGAGACCCAGTACTTC. Full variable domain (remainder filled in from reference TRBV11-2 and TRBJ2-5): EAGVAQSPRYKIIEKRQSVAFWCNPISGHATLYWYQQILGQGPKLLIQFQNNGVVDDSQLPKDRFSAERLKGVDSTLKIQPAKLEDSAVYLCASSDGRGRRHQETQYFGPGTRLLVL.

The chain employs TRBV27 and TRBJ1-3, with D unclear. The CDR3 covers 14 residues. Trimming took 5 bases from V and 0 from J, leaving 8 bases between them. The germline CDR1 and CDR2 sequences are MNHEY and SMNVEV (reference sequence). This CDR3 reads CASSPGSSGNTIYF. Here the CDR3 DNA reads TGTGCCAGCAGTCCCGGGAGCTCTGGAAACACCATATATTTT.

This clone has just one count. This chain uses TRBV4-3 with TRBJ1-2; D may be TRBD1 (5 bases). This CDR3 contains 13 residues. V was trimmed by 2 bases and J by 5 bases, leaving 9 bases between them. CDR1 LGHNA and CDR2 YSLEER come from the germline V gene. As DNA, the CDR3 is TGCGCCAGCAGCCAACACCAGGGATATGGCTACACCTTC. Protein product: CASSQHQGYGYTF.

The chain recombines TRBV7-3 with TRBJ2-1; 10 nucleotides agree with TRBD2. V shed 5 bases and J 8 bases; nucleotides not matched to a gene: 12. The CDR3 has 16 residues. Per the germline V gene, CDR1 is SGHTA and CDR2 is FQGTGA. CDR3 bases: TGTGCCAGCAGCCTAGGGGCCCGACTAGCGGGTCATGAGCAGTTCTTC. Amino acids: CASSLGARLAGHEQFF.

This clone showed up just a few times. The genes are TRBV29-1 and TRBJ1-1; possible D gene TRBD1, 6 bases. CDR1 and CDR2 from the germline V gene are SQVTM and ANQGSEA. Trimming took off 7 bases at V and 5 bases at J, with 8 bases between the two ends. CDR3 length: 10 amino acids. CDR3 bases: TGCAGCGCAGGGGAAACTGAAGCTTTCTTT. The encoded protein is CSAGETEAFF.

The chain joins TRBV7-2 to TRBJ1-1; D gene unclear. Deletions cut 0 bases from V and 0 bases from J, with 8 bases between. CDR1 is SGHTA, CDR2 FQGNSA, per germline. The CDR3 is 15 residues long. The CDR3 spells CASSLAATMNTEAFF. CDR3 coding DNA: TGTGCCAGCAGCTTAGCGGCCACAATGAACACTGAAGCTTTCTTT.

The CDR3 region is CSVTALSSNEKLFF. Written as DNA, the CDR3 is TGCAGCGTCACAGCCCTTTCCTCTAATGAAAAACTGTTTTTT. V usage is TRBV29-1 and J usage is TRBJ1-4; no reliable D call. V lost 6 bases, J lost 3 bases, and 14 bases lay in between. CDR1 is SQVTM, CDR2 ANQGSEA, per germline. This CDR3 has 14 residues.

V usage is TRBV7-8 and J usage is TRBJ2-3, with 7 bases matching TRBD1. Germline assignment: CDR1 SGHVS and CDR2 FQNEAQ. The CDR3 is 15 residues long. V trimming: 5 bases; J trimming: 2 bases; junction bases outside the gene matches: 7. DNA for the CDR3: TGTGCCAGCAGCGTTACAGGGGAATCCACAGATACGCAGTATTTT. Protein sequence: CASSVTGESTDTQYF.

Comment on this clone: Sequence at one end of the junction differs from germline and may be a read error. The chain uses TRBV7-7 and TRBJ1-1, with 8 bases aligning to TRBD1. Germline values: CDR1 SSHAT, CDR2 FNYEAQ (reference sequence). This CDR3 has 13 amino acids. CDR3 in amino acids: CASSLTGGTEAFF. The CDR3 DNA reads as TGTGCTAGCAGCTTAACAGGGGGAACTGAAGCTTTCTTT.

The chain employs TRBV6-5 and TRBJ2-5; 9 bases are shared with TRBD1. The V gene's germline CDR1 is MNHEY and CDR2 SVGAGI. J gave up 7 bases and V 6 bases, and 6 bases lay outside the gene matches. The length of the CDR3 is 13 residues. CDR3 in amino acids: CASSTGGEGTQYF. The CDR3 DNA sequence: TGTGCCAGCAGCACAGGGGGCGAAGGGACCCAGTACTTC.

CDR3 in amino acids: CASSYNGRGSYGYTF. CDR3 DNA: TGTGCCAGCAGTTACAACGGCAGGGGAAGCTATGGCTACACCTTC. V and J are TRBV6-5 and TRBJ1-2; possible D gene TRBD1, 6 bases. The CDR3 length is 15 residues. The V end was cut by 2 bases, the J end by 4 bases, with 14 bases between. Looked up from germline, CDR1 is MNHEY and CDR2 is SVGAGI.

The rearrangement joins TRBV11-2 to TRBJ2-3; 10 bases agree with TRBD2. CDR1 and CDR2 (germline): SGHAT, FQNNGV. J was trimmed by 3 bases and V by 5 bases; bases with no gene match: 8. CDR3 length equals 16 residues. In DNA form, the CDR3 reads TGTGCCAGCAGCCTAGGGTCTAGCGGGAGAACAGATACGCAGTATTTT. It specifies CASSLGSSGRTDTQYF. Full variable domain (outside the CDR3, taken from reference TRBV11-2 and TRBJ2-3): EAGVAQSPRYKIIEKRQSVAFWCNPISGHATLYWYQQILGQGPKLLIQFQNNGVVDDSQLPKDRFSAERLKGVDSTLKIQPAKLEDSAVYLCASSLGSSGRTDTQYFGPGTRLTVL.

The chain employs TRBV5-6 and TRBJ2-5; tentatively, D is TRBD2 (5 bases). Between the trimmed V and J ends, which lost 4 bases and 0 bases, there was a span of 7 bases. The CDR3 contains 13 residues. The germline V gene encodes CDR1 SGHDT and CDR2 YYEEEE. The CDR3 region has the DNA TGTGCCAGCAGCGAGACTAACCAAGAGACCCAGTACTTC. Translating gives CASSETNQETQYF.

The chain combines TRBV5-1 with TRBJ2-3; weak D call: TRBD1 (6 bases). The CDR3 is 15 residues long. Between the trimmed V and J ends, which lost 0 bases and 0 bases, there was a span of 8 bases. Germline V gives CDR1 SGHRS, CDR2 YFSETQ. CDR3 in amino acids: CASSLGQGSTDTQYF. CDR3 sequence (DNA): TGCGCCAGCAGCTTGGGGCAGGGGAGCACAGATACGCAGTATTTT.